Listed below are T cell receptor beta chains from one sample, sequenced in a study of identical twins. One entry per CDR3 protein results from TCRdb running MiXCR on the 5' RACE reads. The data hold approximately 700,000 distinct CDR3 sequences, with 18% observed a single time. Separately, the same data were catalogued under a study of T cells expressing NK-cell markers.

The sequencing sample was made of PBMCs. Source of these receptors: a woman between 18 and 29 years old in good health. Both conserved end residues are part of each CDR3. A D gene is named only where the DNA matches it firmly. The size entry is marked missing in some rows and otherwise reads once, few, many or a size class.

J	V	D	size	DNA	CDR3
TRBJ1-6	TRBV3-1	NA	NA	TGTGCCAGCAGCCAATCAGGGGACTCACCCCTCCACTTT	CASSQSGDSPLHF
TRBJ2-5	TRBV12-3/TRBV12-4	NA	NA	TGTGCCAGCAGCCGGGGGGCGGCCCAGCAGACCCAGTACTTC	CASSRGAAQQTQYF
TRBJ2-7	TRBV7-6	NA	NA	TGTGCCAGCAGCTTAGCGAAGGGACCCTACGAGCAGTACTTC	CASSLAKGPYEQYF
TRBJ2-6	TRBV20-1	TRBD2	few	TGCAGTGCTAGAGATGCGGGAGCTGGGGCCAACGTCCTGACTTTC	CSARDAGAGANVLTF
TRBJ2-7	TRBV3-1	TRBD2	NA	TGTGCCAGCAGCCAAGTAATGACTAGCGGGAGGGATGGGTACGAGCAGTACTTC	CASSQVMTSGRDGYEQYF
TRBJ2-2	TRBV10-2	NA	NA	TGCGCCAGCAGTACGAGGAGGTTCCCCGGGGAGCTGTTTTTT	CASSTRRFPGELFF
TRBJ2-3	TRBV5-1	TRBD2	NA	TGCGCCAGCGGCCGAGGGGCTAGCGGTCGCACAGATACGCAGTATTTT	CASGRGASGRTDTQYF
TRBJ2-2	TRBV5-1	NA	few	TGCGCCAGCAGCTTGCAAGGAGAGGGCACCGGGGAGCTGTTTTTT	CASSLQGEGTGELFF
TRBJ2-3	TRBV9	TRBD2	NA	TGTGCCAGTACAGGGCGGGGGGCACCTTATACGCAGTATTTT	CASTGRGAPYTQYF
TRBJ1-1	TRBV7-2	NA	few	TGTGCCAGCAGCTTAGCCGCGTGGAACACTGAAGCTTTCTTT	CASSLAAWNTEAFF
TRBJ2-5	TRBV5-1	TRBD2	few	TGCGCCAGCAGCCCGGGAGGCGGACTAGCGAACCAAGAGACCCAGTACTTC	CASSPGGGLANQETQYF
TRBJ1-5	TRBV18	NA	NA	TGTGCTCTCTTGGGGGGCCACACTCATGATGCACTGTGTAGCAATCAGCCCCAGCATTTT	CALLGGHTHDALCSNQPQHF
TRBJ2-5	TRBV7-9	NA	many	TGTGCTAGTGGTAACCAAGAGACCCAGTACTTC	CASGNQETQYF
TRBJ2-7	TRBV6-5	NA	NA	TGTGCCAGCAGTTACTCTCCCTGGACCTACGAGCAGTACTTC	CASSYSPWTYEQYF
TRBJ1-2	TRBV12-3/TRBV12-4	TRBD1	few	TGTGCCAGCAGCCCACAACAGGGGGCGGATGGCTACACCTTC	CASSPQQGADGYTF
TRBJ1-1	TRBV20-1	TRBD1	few	TGCTTGGGAAAGGGGGCGGGCACTGAAGCTTTCTTT	CLGKGAGTEAFF
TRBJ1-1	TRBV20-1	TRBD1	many	TGCAGTGCCACGGACAGGGGGAACACTGAAGCTTTCTTT	CSATDRGNTEAFF
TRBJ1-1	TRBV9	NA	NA	TGTGCCAGCAGCGTTTTAGGGGTAGGAACTGAAGCTTTCTTT	CASSVLGVGTEAFF
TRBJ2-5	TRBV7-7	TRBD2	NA	TGTGCTAGCAGCCCAGCACAAGCGGGGAAAGAGACCCAGTACTTC	CASSPAQAGKETQYF
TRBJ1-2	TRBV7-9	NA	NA	TGTGCCAGCACCCAAATGGGACGCCCCATTGGCTACACCTTC	CASTQMGRPIGYTF